The 15 T cell receptor beta chains below come from one sample, sequenced in a study of early T cells in non-severe SARS-CoV-2 infection. MiXCR was run by TCRdb on the 5' RACE reads, yielding one entry per CDR3 protein. Altogether about 83,000 distinct CDR3 sequences are present, 12% being singletons, with the ten largest covering approximately 7%. The sequenced sample was whole blood. The receptor set was obtained from an adult who was a healthcare worker with PCR-confirmed SARS-CoV-2 infection or an uninfected control (not recorded which).

The chain couples TRBV5-6 to TRBJ2-6; D is unclear. The germline gives CDR1 SGHDT, CDR2 YYEEEE. This CDR3 region has 16 residues. V was clipped by 4 bases and J by 0 bases, with 11 bases between them. The CDR3 spells CASSPVGDSGANVLTF. The CDR3 nucleotides read TGTGCCAGCAGCCCCGTTGGGGACTCTGGGGCCAACGTCCTGACTTTC.

This clonotype turned up a few times. The chain recombines TRBV7-2 with TRBJ2-1; D unresolved. V was cut by 3 bases and J by 10 bases, with 10 bases left in between. Germline CDR1 reads SGHTA; CDR2 reads FQGNSA. This CDR3 has 12 amino acids. The CDR3 nucleotides read TGTGCCAGCAGCTTCCCCGCCATCGAGCAGTTCTTC. Translation gives CASSFPAIEQFF.

This clonotype was seen more than once but under ten times. V is TRBV6-5 and J is TRBJ1-6; D not resolved. V was shortened by 0 bases and J by 9 bases, with 9 bases between the two germline ends. From germline, CDR1 is MNHEY and CDR2 SVGAGI. The CDR3 is 14 amino acids. The CDR3 bases are TGTGCCAGCAGTTACTCAGGCCAGGCTTCACCCCTCCACTTT. As protein: CASSYSGQASPLHF.

The chain employs TRBV7-9 and TRBJ2-1, with 14 bases aligning to TRBD2. The junction had 12 bases not matched to a gene; V was cut back by 6 bases and J by 8 bases. Germline lookup yields CDR1 SEHNR and CDR2 FQNEAQ (reference sequence). This CDR3 is 17 amino acids long. The chain's CDR3 is CASSSGLAGGFNDEQFF. CDR3 nucleotide sequence: TGTGCCAGCAGTTCAGGACTAGCGGGAGGATTTAACGATGAGCAGTTCTTC.

The chain links TRBV9 to TRBJ1-1, with a tentative D call TRBD1 (5 bases). The CDR3 spans 13 residues. V shed 7 bases and J shed 4 bases, with 14 bases lying between them. Germline values: CDR1 SGDLS, CDR2 YYNGEE. Here the CDR3 DNA reads TGTGCCAGCTCGTCAGGGACCTCCACTGAAGCTTTCTTT. It encodes CASSSGTSTEAFF.

The rearrangement links TRBV5-1 to TRBJ2-3, with 8 bases matching TRBD1. The germline V gene encodes CDR1 SGHRS and CDR2 YFSETQ. This CDR3 is built from 18 residues. Trimming removed 0 bases from V and 1 base from J; junction bases left unmatched: 10. The CDR3 DNA reads TGCGCCAGCAGCTTGGAAGCATCCAGGGGGCGTCGCACAGATACGCAGTATTTT. Its translation: CASSLEASRGRRTDTQYF. The whole variable domain, remainder taken from reference TRBV5-1 and TRBJ2-3, is KAGVTQTPRYLIKTRGQQVTLSCSPISGHRSVSWYQQTPGQGLQFLFEYFSETQRNKGNFPGRFSGRQFSNSRSEMNVSTLELGDSALYLCASSLEASRGRRTDTQYFGPGTRLTVL.

This chain uses TRBV20-1 with TRBJ1-1; maybe TRBD1 (5 bases). The CDR3 extends over 11 amino acids. The germline V gene has CDR1 DFQATT and CDR2 SNEGSKA (reference sequence). Trimming pared 3 bases from V and 3 bases from J, leaving 5 bases between. CDR3 in DNA: TGCAGTGCTAGGGGGGACACTGAAGCTTTCTTT. The encoded protein is CSARGDTEAFF.

V is TRBV11-2 and J is TRBJ2-1; D is possibly TRBD2 (5 bases). This CDR3 is 15 amino acids long. CDR1 is SGHAT and CDR2 is FQNNGV in the germline V gene. V was clipped by 3 bases and J by 0 bases, with 9 bases between them. The CDR3 spells CASSFLGSSYNEQFF. The CDR3 DNA follows: TGTGCCAGCAGCTTCTTGGGGAGCTCCTACAATGAGCAGTTCTTC. Full variable domain (rest looked up from reference TRBV11-2 and TRBJ2-1): EAGVAQSPRYKIIEKRQSVAFWCNPISGHATLYWYQQILGQGPKLLIQFQNNGVVDDSQLPKDRFSAERLKGVDSTLKIQPAKLEDSAVYLCASSFLGSSYNEQFFGPGTRLTVL.

As concerns this clonotype: Compared with germline, one end of the junction differs, possibly owing to a read error. The rearrangement links TRBV11-2 to TRBJ2-7; 9 bases align to TRBD1. Germline V gene sequence: CDR1 SGHAT, CDR2 FQNNGV. The CDR3 runs to 15 residues. The CDR3 nucleotides read TGTGCCAGCAGCGCATTACAGGGGGCGCGGTACGGGCAGTACTTC. This encodes CASSALQGARYGQYF.

At least ten counts were recorded for this clonotype. The rearrangement joins TRBV12-3 or TRBV12-4 to TRBJ1-2; D call uncertain. CDR3 size: 13 residues. Trimming stripped 1 base from V and 4 bases from J, with 7 bases between. The CDR3: CASSLGPPYGYTF. In nucleotides, the CDR3 is TGTGCCAGCAGTTTAGGTCCGCCCTATGGCTACACCTTC.

This clonotype showed up just a few times. The chain combines TRBV7-8 with TRBJ1-6; D call uncertain. The germline V and J ends were trimmed by 1 base and 0 bases, with 7 bases remaining between them. This CDR3 is built from 16 residues. CDR1 is SGHVS and CDR2 is FQNEAQ in the germline V gene. CDR3 in amino acids: CASSLEPSSYNSPLHF. CDR3 DNA sequence: TGTGCCAGCAGCTTAGAGCCCAGCTCCTATAATTCACCCCTCCACTTT.

This clonotype occurred a few times. V is TRBV29-1 and J is TRBJ2-7; 7 nucleotides match TRBD2. Looked up from germline, CDR1 is SQVTM and CDR2 is ANQGSEA. The trim removed 4 bases at V and 7 bases at J, leaving 7 bases unmatched. The CDR3 spans 12 residues. The CDR3 nucleotides are TGCAGCGTTGGGGCGGGAGAAGGGGAGCAGTACTTC. Translating gives CSVGAGEGEQYF.

This chain joins TRBV7-2 and TRBJ2-5, with 8 nucleotides matching TRBD2. Unmatched junction bases numbered 18, after V lost 5 bases and J lost 7 bases. The CDR3 is 17 residues long. CDR1 and CDR2 (germline): SGHTA, FQGNSA. CDR3 loop: CASSPSGYGRAYRTQYF. CDR3 nucleotides: TGTGCCAGCAGCCCTTCGGGATACGGGAGGGCCTATCGGACCCAGTACTTC.

This clonotype has only a few counts. The chain links TRBV6-5 to TRBJ2-1; 8 positions agree with TRBD2. The CDR3 runs 16 residues. Germline CDR1 is MNHEY and CDR2 is SVGAGI. Trimming removed 2 bases from V and 0 bases from J; junction bases left unmatched: 3. The CDR3 region has the DNA TGTGCCAGCAGTTACAAGGGGACTAGCTCCTACAATGAGCAGTTCTTC. This codes for CASSYKGTSSYNEQFF.

In this sample, this clonotype turned up many times. The chain has TRBV12-3 or TRBV12-4 and TRBJ2-1; D is tentatively TRBD1 or TRBD2 (5 bases each). The V end was cut by 7 bases, the J end by 1 base, with 11 bases between. The length of the CDR3 is 14 residues. The chain's CDR3 is CASNGATSYNEQFF. DNA of the CDR3: TGTGCCAGCAACGGGGCTACATCCTACAATGAGCAGTTCTTC.